The 27 T cell receptor beta chains below come from one sample, sequenced in a study of shared clonotypes between healthy human individuals. Sequencing was performed with immunoSEQ multiplex PCR; in TCRdb, only in-frame clones are kept and a portion is missing. Counted here are some 470,000 clones, 76% occurring once; the ten biggest clones make up 10% to 15%. Sequencing used PBMCs. Every receptor here comes from a woman aged 40 to 55 in good health. Some clones in this sample may be carry-over from other donors' samples.

This clone was detected once. The chain is built from TRBV6-1 and TRBJ1-2; possibly TRBD1 for D (5 bases). V was trimmed by 0 bases and J by 5 bases, leaving 10 bases between them. CDR3 size: 14 residues. Germline CDR1 and CDR2: MNHNS and SASEGT. The CDR3 spells CASSEAQDFYGYTF. The CDR3 DNA sequence: TGTGCCAGCAGTGAAGCACAGGATTTTTATGGCTACACCTTC.

The chain employs TRBV27 and TRBJ2-2; D might be TRBD1 or TRBD2, each matching 5 bases. V shed 6 bases and J shed 8 bases, with 10 bases lying between them. The V gene's germline CDR1 is MNHEY and CDR2 SMNVEV (reference sequence). CDR3 length: 12 amino acids. CDR3 in DNA: TGTGCCAGCAGGGGACCGAGGGGGGAGCTGTTTTTT. It specifies CASRGPRGELFF.

This clone occurred a few times. The chain uses TRBV1 and TRBJ2-7; the D call of TRBD2 is as the table states it, not checked on the DNA. TRBV1 is listed as a pseudogene. CDR3 length: 15 amino acids. CDR3 amino acids: CTSSQDERGSYEQYF. DNA of the CDR3: TGCACCAGCAGCCAAGATGAGCGGGGGTCCTACGAGCAGTACTTC.

Turning to this clone: The junction departs from germline at one end; a sequencing error may be responsible. The chain links TRBV7-7 to TRBJ2-3; D gene ambiguous. Germline loops: CDR1 SSHAT, CDR2 FNYEAQ (reference sequence). The CDR3 sequence is 14 residues long. CDR3 protein: CASSLHDSTDTQYF. The CDR3 bases are TGTGCTAGCAGCTTACACGACAGCACAGATACGCAGTATTTT.

V and J are TRBV5-4 and TRBJ2-3; D gene unclear. Trimming removed 2 bases at V and 3 bases at J, with 13 bases between. This CDR3 has 15 amino acids. CDR1 and CDR2 (germline): SGHNT, YYREEE (reference sequence). This chain's CDR3 is CASSLRSFGTDTQYF. DNA of the CDR3: TGTGCCAGCAGCTTAAGGAGCTTCGGAACAGATACGCAGTATTTT.

This chain connects TRBV6-1 to TRBJ2-1; 16 bases align to TRBD2. The V gene's germline CDR1 is MNHNS and CDR2 SASEGT. Trimming cost V 4 bases and J 9 bases; bases outside gene matches: 9. The CDR3 has 17 residues. In DNA form, the CDR3 reads TGTGCCAGCAGTGGCCAACCGGGGACTAGCGGGAGGGGTGAGCAGTTCTTC. Translated: CASSGQPGTSGRGEQFF.

This sequence joins TRBV5-1 and TRBJ2-7; 12 bases fit TRBD1. The CDR3 totals 15 residues. With 4 bases clipped from V and 4 bases from J, the junction kept 6 bases outside the gene matches. Germline lookup yields CDR1 SGHRS and CDR2 YFSETQ. The CDR3 DNA reads as TGCGCCAGCAGCCCGGGACAGGGGGCGTCGTACGAGCAGTACTTC. Amino acid sequence: CASSPGQGASYEQYF.

The genes are TRBV10-3 and TRBJ2-7, with 14 positions matching TRBD2. Losses at the gene ends were 10 bases for V and 1 base for J; bases not matched to a gene: 9. This CDR3 is built from 16 residues. CDR1 and CDR2 from the germline V gene are ENHRY and SYGVKD. In DNA form, the CDR3 reads TGTGCCACCAAGGGACTAGCGGGAGATCTTTCCTACGAGCAGTACTTC. This sequence encodes CATKGLAGDLSYEQYF.

This chain joins TRBV6-6 and TRBJ2-5; D gene ambiguous. Trimming pared 6 bases from V and 3 bases from J, leaving 8 bases between. The CDR3 spans 12 residues. CDR1 and CDR2 from the germline V gene are MNHNY and SVGAGI (reference sequence). The CDR3 sequence is CASRMGKETQYF. The CDR3 DNA reads as TGTGCCAGCAGAATGGGGAAAGAGACCCAGTACTTC.

This chain's CDR3 is CASSFLTGNEQFF. DNA of the CDR3: TGTGCCAGCAGCTTTCTCACGGGGAATGAGCAGTTCTTC. This chain links TRBV11-3 with TRBJ2-1; D perhaps matches TRBD2 (5 bases). Germline loops: CDR1 SGHNT, CDR2 YENEEA. The CDR3 extends over 13 amino acids. V dropped 3 bases and J dropped 7 bases, with 10 bases sitting between them.

This rearrangement joins TRBV9 to TRBJ1-3, with 11 positions matching TRBD1. Trimming took 2 bases from V and 0 from J; bases not matched to a gene: 10. CDR3 length: 19 amino acids. Germline CDR1 reads SGDLS; CDR2 reads YYNGEE. The CDR3 DNA reads TGTGCCAGCAGCGTCGGGACAGGGGGAAGCTCTCTCTCTGGAAACACCATATATTTT. It translates to CASSVGTGGSSLSGNTIYF.

A remark on this clone: A far larger clone is off by one base, so a read error is likely. This same CDR3 is encoded by further DNA sequences in the sample. J is TRBJ2-1 and V is TRBV13; TRBD1 might be the D (5 bases). The CDR3 length is 15 residues. Germline CDR1 is PRHDT and CDR2 is FYEKMQ (reference sequence). This CDR3 reads CASSLGATPYNEQFF. CDR3 DNA: TGTGCCAGCAGCCTAGGGGCGACTCCCTACAATGAGCAGTTCTTC.

This chain uses TRBV6-4 with TRBJ2-3, with D unclear. Germline-derived CDR1 and CDR2 are MRHNA and SNTAGT. The CDR3 is 15 residues long. Deletions cut 4 bases from V and 0 bases from J, with 11 bases between. CDR3 in amino acids: CASSVNGESTDTQYF. The DNA of the CDR3 is TGTGCCAGCAGTGTGAACGGAGAGAGCACAGATACGCAGTATTTT.

The V gene is TRBV5-1, the J gene TRBJ2-5; 10 bases map to TRBD2. The CDR3 length is 16 residues. V was pared by 6 bases and J by 2 bases, with 10 bases of the junction left unmatched. Germline lookup yields CDR1 SGHRS and CDR2 YFSETQ. CDR3 amino acids: CASTAIPSGGQETQYF. The CDR3 DNA follows: TGCGCCAGCACGGCAATACCTAGCGGGGGACAAGAGACCCAGTACTTC.

The chain joins TRBV6-4 to TRBJ2-3; 8 nucleotides match TRBD2. CDR3 length: 15 amino acids. Per germline, CDR1 MRHNA and CDR2 SNTAGT. Unmatched junction bases numbered 6, after V lost 3 bases and J lost 4 bases. The CDR3, as DNA: TGTGCCAGCAGTGAAGGCGCCGGGAGGGCAGATACGCAGTATTTT. Its protein product is CASSEGAGRADTQYF.

This clone came up a few times. V usage is TRBV6-1 and J usage is TRBJ2-7, with 8 bases that match TRBD1. Germline V lookup: CDR1 MNHNS, CDR2 SASEGT. V trimming: 2 bases; J trimming: 3 bases; junction bases outside the gene matches: 6. The CDR3 loop spans 15 amino acids. For the CDR3, the DNA is TGTGCCAGCAGTGAATTTACAGGGGGATACTACGAGCAGTACTTC. Translated: CASSEFTGGYYEQYF.

This clone was detected only once. V usage is TRBV7-2 and J usage is TRBJ1-5, with TRBD1 identical over 7 bases. Trimming at V came to 5 bases and at J to 5 bases, leaving 9 bases not matched to a gene. Germline CDR1 and CDR2: SGHTA and FQGNSA. This CDR3 spans 15 amino acids. The CDR3 DNA reads TGTGCCAGCAGCCCCCGGACAGGCGTCGATCAGCCCCAGCATTTT. This translates into CASSPRTGVDQPQHF.

This chain joins TRBV7-8 and TRBJ1-2, with 9 bases identical to TRBD1. Germline-derived CDR1 and CDR2 are SGHVS and FQNEAQ. J gave up 5 bases and V 4 bases, and 5 bases lay outside the gene matches. This CDR3 has 14 residues. The CDR3 is CASSSDRGTYGYTF. The CDR3 DNA reads TGTGCCAGCAGCTCGGACAGGGGTACATATGGCTACACCTTC.

This clone has only one observation. This chain connects TRBV5-8 to TRBJ2-7, with TRBD2 matching 8 bases. There are 15 residues in the CDR3. Germline CDR1 is SGHTS and CDR2 is YDEGEE. With V trimmed by 4 bases and J by 1 base, 7 bases remained unmatched. The CDR3 sequence is CASSKRERMSYEQYF. The CDR3 nucleotides are TGTGCCAGCAGCAAGCGGGAGAGAATGTCCTACGAGCAGTACTTC.

The chain couples TRBV30 to TRBJ1-4, with D unclear. The germline V and J ends were trimmed by 0 bases and 8 bases, with 10 bases remaining between them. The germline V gene encodes CDR1 GTSNPN and CDR2 SVGIG (reference sequence). The CDR3 is made up of 13 amino acids. CDR3 DNA sequence: TGTGCCTGGAGTGTAACCAAAGGGGAAAAACTGTTTTTT. Translating gives CAWSVTKGEKLFF.

This clone came up once. The chain recombines TRBV27 with TRBJ2-1; either TRBD1 or TRBD2 may fit D (5 bases each). Germline CDR1 is MNHEY and CDR2 is SMNVEV (reference sequence). This CDR3 is 16 amino acids long. Trimming cost V 6 bases and J 4 bases, with 19 bases left between them. CDR3 sequence reads: CASRSGTANGYNEQFF. CDR3 nucleotides: TGTGCCAGCAGGTCAGGGACGGCGAATGGGTACAATGAGCAGTTCTTC.

The V call is TRBV28, the J call TRBJ2-1, with no clear D. CDR3 length: 11 residues. Trimming cost V 8 bases and J 8 bases, with 10 bases left between them. Per the germline V gene, CDR1 is MDHEN and CDR2 is SYDVKM. CDR3 amino acids: CASLAKDEQFF. CDR3 coding DNA: TGTGCCAGCCTCGCGAAAGATGAGCAGTTCTTC. Full variable domain (rest looked up from reference TRBV28 and TRBJ2-1): DVKVTQSSRYLVKRTGEKVFLECVQDMDHENMFWYRQDPGLGLRLIYFSYDVKMKEKGDIPEGYSVSREKKERFSLILESASTNQTSMYLCASLAKDEQFFGPGTRLTVL.

Comment on this clone: A far larger clone is one nucleotide away, so this likely arose from a read error. Since the CDR3 does not end with the conserved phenylalanine or tryptophan, this likely comes from a read error. This chain uses TRBV30 with TRBJ1-4; weak D call: TRBD1 (5 bases). The length of the CDR3 is 15 residues. CDR1 is GTSNPN and CDR2 is SVGIG in the germline V gene (reference sequence). V was pared by 0 bases and J by 8 bases, with 16 bases between. The DNA of the CDR3 is TGTGCCTGGAGTGTACTCAGGGCGAGGGGCGAAAAACTGTTTTCT. Its translation: CAWSVLRARGEKLFS.

The chain combines TRBV7-8 with TRBJ2-2; D might be TRBD1 (6 bases). Germline V gene sequence: CDR1 SGHVS, CDR2 FQNEAQ. Trimming stripped 2 bases from V and 0 bases from J, with 10 bases between. The CDR3 has 16 residues. The CDR3, as DNA: TGTGCCAGCAGCTTAACAACAGGGTCGAACACCGGGGAGCTGTTTTTT. Translating it yields CASSLTTGSNTGELFF.

This clone was observed at least ten times. The rearrangement links TRBV29-1 to TRBJ2-2; the D is unclear. The V gene lost 4 bases and the J gene lost 3 bases, with 6 bases spanning the gap. Germline V gene lookup returns CDR1 SQVTM and CDR2 ANQGSEA. The CDR3 has 12 amino acids. The CDR3 here is CSVGHHTGELFF. DNA for the CDR3: TGCAGCGTTGGACATCACACCGGGGAGCTGTTTTTT.

This sequence joins TRBV29-1 and TRBJ2-2, with no clear D. Germline CDR1 reads SQVTM; CDR2 reads ANQGSEA. V lost 6 bases and J 5 bases, leaving 7 bases between the germline ends. The CDR3 extends over 11 amino acids. Written as DNA, the CDR3 is TGCAGCGTGGCAGTGACCGGGGAGCTGTTTTTT. Encoded protein: CSVAVTGELFF.

This clone was detected only a few times. The rearrangement joins TRBV18 to TRBJ2-7, with 9 bases identical to TRBD2. Germline CDR1 and CDR2: KGHSH and LQKENI. The V segment lost 4 bases and the J segment 0 bases; nucleotides outside the gene matches: 1. The CDR3 totals 14 residues. In nucleotides, the CDR3 is TGTGCCAGCTCACTTAGCGGGGGCTCCTACGAGCAGTACTTC. It specifies CASSLSGGSYEQYF.